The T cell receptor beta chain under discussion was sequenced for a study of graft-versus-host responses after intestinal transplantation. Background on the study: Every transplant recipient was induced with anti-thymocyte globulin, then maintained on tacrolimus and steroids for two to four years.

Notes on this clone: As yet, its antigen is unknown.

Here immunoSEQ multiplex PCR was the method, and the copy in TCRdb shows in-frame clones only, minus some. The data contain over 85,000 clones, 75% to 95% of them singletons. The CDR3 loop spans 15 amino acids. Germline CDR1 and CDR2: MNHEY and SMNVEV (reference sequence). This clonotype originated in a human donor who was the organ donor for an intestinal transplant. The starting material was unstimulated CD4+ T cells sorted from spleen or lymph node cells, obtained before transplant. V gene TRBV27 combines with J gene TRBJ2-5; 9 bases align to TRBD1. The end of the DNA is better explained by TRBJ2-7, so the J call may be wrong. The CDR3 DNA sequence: TGTGCCAGCAGTTCGGGACAGGGAAGAACCTACGAGCAGTACTTC. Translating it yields CASSSGQGRTYEQYF.